The TCR beta chain described here comes from a study of T-cell memory formation after mild COVID-19. Study context: TCR clustering was largely donor specific.

Study results and caveats: Later expanders leaned toward CD4+, whereas clones contracting from day 15 to 85 were balanced CD4/CD8. Researchers could not confirm that second-wave clones peaking on day 37 targeted SARS-CoV-2.

J was trimmed by 4 bases and V by 2 bases; bases with no gene match: 2. Looked up from germline, CDR1 is MNHNS and CDR2 is SASEGT. The CDR3 is 15 residues long. TCRdb itself ran the 5' RACE reads through MiXCR, one entry per CDR3 protein. The sample has about 360,000 distinct CDR3 sequences, 10% to 15% seen once. This clonotype occurred many times. Antigen specificity is unknown. The chain is built from TRBV6-1 and TRBJ2-1; the match to TRBD2 covers 10 bases. The sequenced sample consisted of PBMCs or a T cell subset sorted from them (not recorded which). The source is a man between 18 and 35 years old who had mild COVID-19 (a few samples of this study predate the infection). Cell type and time point are not known. The CDR3: CASSELAGAYNEQFF. CDR3 nucleotides: TGTGCCAGCAGTGAACTAGCGGGGGCGTACAATGAGCAGTTCTTC.